Presented here are 28 T cell receptor beta chains from one specimen sequenced in a study of shared clonotypes between healthy human individuals. The assay was immunoSEQ multiplex PCR, and TCRdb's table has in-frame clones only and misses some. The sample consists of 2 million to 2.5 million clones, approximately 93% of them appearing once. The specimen sequenced was naive CD4+ T cells from PBMCs. Subset reported: CD45RA+ positively selected. The receptors originated from a man aged 18-30 years in good health. Some clones in this sample may be carry-over from other donors' samples.

The chain combines TRBV11-2 with TRBJ2-3, with D tentatively TRBD2 (6 bases). The CDR3 consists of 14 residues. Germline CDR1 is SGHAT and CDR2 is FQNNGV. The V and J ends lost 0 bases and 5 bases respectively, with 9 bases between them. The CDR3 sequence: CASSLERRGDTQYF. The CDR3 nucleotides read TGTGCCAGCAGCTTAGAACGGAGGGGAGATACGCAGTATTTT.

V and J are TRBV9 and TRBJ2-5; unclear D gene. The CDR3 has 12 residues. Deletions cut 4 bases from V and 3 bases from J, with 7 bases between. Germline lookup yields CDR1 SGDLS and CDR2 YYNGEE. The CDR3 is CASSPYEETQYF. The DNA for the CDR3 is TGTGCCAGCAGCCCTTACGAAGAGACCCAGTACTTC.

In nucleotides, the CDR3 is TGTGCCAGCAGCCCCGACAGGGCTCCTGGAAACACCATATATTTT. As protein: CASSPDRAPGNTIYF. This chain uses TRBV5-4 with TRBJ1-3; TRBD1 matches 7 bases. V was pared by 4 bases and J by 2 bases, with 6 bases of the junction left unmatched. Per germline, CDR1 SGHNT and CDR2 YYREEE (reference sequence). CDR3 size: 15 residues.

The gene calls are TRBV12-5 and TRBJ1-4, with D hard to call. The CDR3 loop spans 17 amino acids. V was cut by 2 bases and J by 0 bases, with 13 bases left in between. Germline V gene sequence: CDR1 LGHNT, CDR2 FRNRAP. The chain's CDR3 is CASGLPHDSSTNEKLFF. CDR3 nucleotides: TGTGCTAGTGGTTTGCCTCATGACTCTTCAACTAATGAAAAACTGTTTTTT.

The CDR3 DNA follows: TGTGCCAGCTCACCACGGGGGGTTAGCGGGAGCCCCTACGAGCAGTACTTC. The encoded protein is CASSPRGVSGSPYEQYF. V usage is TRBV18 and J usage is TRBJ2-7, with 9 bases lining up with TRBD2. This CDR3 spans 17 amino acids. Trimming cost V 1 base and J 2 bases; bases outside gene matches: 9. CDR1 KGHSH and CDR2 LQKENI come from the germline V gene.

The genes are TRBV9 and TRBJ1-2; TRBD1 matches 7 bases. J gave up 8 bases and V 1 base, and 5 bases lay outside the gene matches. The V gene's germline CDR1 is SGDLS and CDR2 YYNGEE. The CDR3 is 13 residues long. The CDR3 sequence: CASSVTGAAGYTF. The CDR3, as DNA: TGTGCCAGCAGCGTAACAGGGGCAGCCGGCTACACCTTC. The complete variable domain, with remaining parts taken from reference TRBV9 and TRBJ1-2, reads DSGVTQTPKHLITATGQRVTLRCSPRSGDLSVYWYQQSLDQGLQFLIQYYNGEERAKGNILERFSAQQFPDLHSELNLSSLELGDSALYFCASSVTGAAGYTFGSGTRLTVV.

This chain connects TRBV19 to TRBJ1-5; D call uncertain. The length of the CDR3 is 14 residues. The germline CDR1 and CDR2 sequences are LNHDA and SQIVND (reference sequence). V lost 4 bases to trimming and J lost 2 bases, with 9 bases between them. The CDR3 sequence is CASSTRTGNQPQHF. DNA for the CDR3: TGTGCCAGTAGTACCAGGACTGGCAATCAGCCCCAGCATTTT.

In this sample, this clone turned up once. This chain connects TRBV5-1 to TRBJ1-2, with 7 bases aligning to TRBD1. With 6 bases clipped from V and 6 bases from J, the junction kept 8 bases outside the gene matches. This CDR3 is 13 amino acids long. Germline CDR1 SGHRS, CDR2 YFSETQ. This CDR3 reads CASTPGTGDGYTF. CDR3 nucleotides: TGCGCCAGCACGCCTGGAACAGGGGATGGCTACACCTTC.

This chain connects TRBV4-3 to TRBJ2-1, with a possible D match to TRBD2 (6 bases). The CDR3 consists of 16 residues. Germline V gene data show CDR1 as LGHNA and CDR2 as YSLEER. The germline V and J ends were trimmed by 1 base and 5 bases, with 15 bases remaining between them. CDR3 DNA sequence: TGCGCCAGCAGCCAAGTTGGGGGGAGTCTCGACAATGAGCAGTTCTTC. This gives the protein CASSQVGGSLDNEQFF.

The chain carries TRBV5-6 and TRBJ2-1; the match to TRBD2 covers 10 bases. V gave up 4 bases and J gave up 3 bases; unmatched junction bases: 7. The CDR3 extends over 16 amino acids. CDR1 and CDR2 (germline): SGHDT, YYEEEE. The CDR3 protein is CASSPIAGGVYNEQFF. DNA for the CDR3: TGTGCCAGCAGCCCCATAGCGGGAGGCGTCTACAATGAGCAGTTCTTC.

This clone has a single count. The chain carries TRBV19 and TRBJ2-5; no definite D call. CDR1 is LNHDA, CDR2 SQIVND, per germline (reference sequence). Trimming shortened V by 4 bases and J by 9 bases, and 9 bases separated the two germline ends. The CDR3 is 11 residues long. In nucleotides, the CDR3 is TGTGCCAGTAGTACCCTCCGCGCCCAGTACTTC. Translation gives CASSTLRAQYF.

Only a few counts were recorded for this clone. Distinct nucleotide sequences in the sample also encode this CDR3. J is TRBJ1-1 and V is TRBV10-3; D might be TRBD1 (5 bases). The V gene lost 2 bases and the J gene lost 1 base, with 5 bases spanning the gap. The CDR3 consists of 13 residues. Germline CDR1 reads ENHRY; CDR2 reads SYGVKD. CDR3 nucleotide sequence: TGTGCCATCAGTGAGCAGGGGAACACTGAAGCTTTCTTT. Protein product: CAISEQGNTEAFF.

V usage is TRBV29-1 and J usage is TRBJ2-7; D may match TRBD1 or TRBD2 (6 bases each). CDR3 size: 15 residues. Per germline, CDR1 SQVTM and CDR2 ANQGSEA. The V end was cut by 1 base, the J end by 3 bases, with 16 bases between. CDR3: CSVEGRGRSGYEQYF. The CDR3 bases are TGCAGCGTTGAAGGCCGGGGGCGTTCGGGCTACGAGCAGTACTTC.

The chain recombines TRBV6-1 with TRBJ2-7, with 10 positions matching TRBD2. V lost 6 bases, J lost 1 base, and 6 bases stayed unmatched. The CDR3 loop spans 15 amino acids. Germline V CDR1 and CDR2: MNHNS, SASEGT. The CDR3 loop is CASREIAGGSYEQYF. In DNA, the CDR3 is TGTGCCAGCAGAGAGATAGCGGGAGGTTCCTACGAGCAGTACTTC.

This chain links TRBV6-1 with TRBJ1-1; weak D call: TRBD1 (5 bases). Germline CDR1 reads MNHNS; CDR2 reads SASEGT. V lost 8 bases to trimming and J lost 0 bases, with 13 bases between them. The CDR3 covers 14 residues. In nucleotides, the CDR3 is TGTGCCAGCGTCAACAGGCCTATGAACACTGAAGCTTTCTTT. Translated, it gives CASVNRPMNTEAFF.

The chain employs TRBV5-8 and TRBJ2-2, with D hard to call. The V and J ends lost 5 bases and 2 bases respectively, with 13 bases between them. Per germline, CDR1 SGHTS and CDR2 YDEGEE. This CDR3 spans 15 amino acids. The DNA of the CDR3 is TGTGCCAGCAGGTTAAGATTCGTCAACACCGGGGAGCTGTTTTTT. This codes for CASRLRFVNTGELFF.

The genes are TRBV10-3 and TRBJ2-1, with D unclear. This CDR3 comprises 15 residues. Looked up from germline, CDR1 is ENHRY and CDR2 is SYGVKD. V shed 0 bases and J shed 5 bases, with 11 bases lying between them. The CDR3 bases are TGTGCCATCAGTGAGTCGAGGCAGTCCGACAATGAGCAGTTCTTC. Its protein product is CAISESRQSDNEQFF.

With respect to this clone: The sample contains more than one DNA sequence encoding this CDR3. The chain is built from TRBV5-1 and TRBJ1-2, with D possibly being TRBD1 (5 bases). Germline V gene lookup returns CDR1 SGHRS and CDR2 YFSETQ. Trimming pared 0 bases from V and 4 bases from J, leaving 10 bases between. This CDR3 is 14 amino acids long. The CDR3 loop reads CASSLAGRAYGYTF. CDR3 in DNA: TGCGCCAGCAGCTTGGCGGGACGGGCCTATGGCTACACCTTC.

J is TRBJ1-1 and V is TRBV7-3; D not certain. Trimming shortened V by 2 bases and J by 2 bases, and 12 bases separated the two germline ends. CDR1 and CDR2 from the germline V gene are SGHTA and FQGTGA. The CDR3 consists of 15 residues. In DNA, the CDR3 is TGTGCCAGCAGCTTATTTCACGGTTCTAACACTGAAGCTTTCTTT. Residues: CASSLFHGSNTEAFF.

V usage is TRBV13 and J usage is TRBJ2-1; the match to TRBD2 covers 12 bases. CDR1 is PRHDT and CDR2 is FYEKMQ in the germline V gene (reference sequence). Trimming cost V 8 bases and J 3 bases; bases outside gene matches: 11. The CDR3 covers 17 residues. CDR3 residues: CASEASGRAGFYNEQFF. As DNA, the CDR3 is TGTGCCAGCGAGGCTAGCGGGAGGGCCGGGTTCTACAATGAGCAGTTCTTC.

With regard to this clone: This sample also contains other DNA sequences that code for the same CDR3. This chain joins TRBV7-2 and TRBJ2-3, with 11 bases matching TRBD1. CDR1 and CDR2 from the germline V gene are SGHTA and FQGNSA. This CDR3 spans 16 amino acids. V lost 3 bases, J lost 3 bases, and 5 bases stayed unmatched. CDR3 amino acids: CASSLMGTGGTDTQYF. The CDR3 DNA is TGTGCCAGCAGCTTGATGGGGACAGGGGGTACAGATACGCAGTATTTT.

V is TRBV2 and J is TRBJ2-7, with D hard to call. Germline assignment: CDR1 SNHLY and CDR2 FYNNEI. The CDR3 spans 12 residues. V gave up 7 bases and J gave up 3 bases, with 10 bases separating them. The CDR3 reads CASNLGGYEQYF. The CDR3 DNA is TGTGCCAGCAATCTCGGCGGCTACGAGCAGTACTTC.

With regard to this clone: The same CDR3 can be traced to other DNA sequences in this sample. V gene TRBV28 combines with J gene TRBJ2-7; D may be TRBD2 (6 bases). The CDR3 covers 15 residues. Per germline, CDR1 MDHEN and CDR2 SYDVKM. V shed 2 bases and J shed 0 bases, with 11 bases lying between them. The CDR3 loop is CASSLGGASSYEQYF. For the CDR3, the DNA is TGTGCCAGCAGTTTAGGCGGGGCGAGCTCCTACGAGCAGTACTTC.

This clone was found a few times. The chain carries TRBV30 and TRBJ1-5; D is perhaps TRBD1 (5 bases). Trimming pared 2 bases from V and 0 bases from J, leaving 11 bases between. Looked up from germline, CDR1 is GTSNPN and CDR2 is SVGIG (reference sequence). The CDR3 extends over 15 amino acids. Here the CDR3 DNA reads TGTGCCTGGAGTATGAGGGGCTATAGCAATCAGCCCCAGCATTTT. This gives the protein CAWSMRGYSNQPQHF. The full variable domain, its missing parts supplied by reference TRBV30 and TRBJ1-5, is SQTIHQWPATLVQPVGSPLSLECTVEGTSNPNLYWYRQAAGRGLQLLFYSVGIGQISSEVPQNLSASRPQDRQFILSSKKLLLSDSGFYLCAWSMRGYSNQPQHFGDGTRLSIL.

CDR3 residues: CASKRQGVSPSPLHF. CDR3 bases: TGTGCCAGCAAGAGACAGGGGGTATCTCCGTCCCCCCTCCACTTT. The chain joins TRBV6-5 to TRBJ1-6; 9 nucleotides align to TRBD1. Germline trimming cut 7 bases from V and 13 bases from J; bases unmatched to any gene: 14. This CDR3 is built from 15 residues. In germline, CDR1 is MNHEY, CDR2 SVGAGI.

The count of this clone is one. The J gene is TRBJ1-2, the V gene TRBV11-2, with TRBD1 identical over 8 bases. The V segment lost 3 bases and the J segment 2 bases; nucleotides outside the gene matches: 2. There are 14 residues in the CDR3. Germline V lookup: CDR1 SGHAT, CDR2 FQNNGV. CDR3 nucleotide sequence: TGTGCCAGCAGCTTCAGGACAGGGAACTATGGCTACACCTTC. Translating it yields CASSFRTGNYGYTF. The variable domain in full, with the rest retrieved from reference TRBV11-2 and TRBJ1-2, is EAGVAQSPRYKIIEKRQSVAFWCNPISGHATLYWYQQILGQGPKLLIQFQNNGVVDDSQLPKDRFSAERLKGVDSTLKIQPAKLEDSAVYLCASSFRTGNYGYTFGSGTRLTVV.

The chain uses TRBV10-2 and TRBJ2-7; D is ambiguous. The CDR3 runs to 14 residues. The ends were cut back, 2 bases at V and 1 base at J, with 9 bases in the middle. CDR1 WSHSY and CDR2 SAAADI come from the germline V gene. DNA of the CDR3: TGCGCCAGCAGTGAGCTGGGAATTTCCTACGAGCAGTACTTC. Its translation: CASSELGISYEQYF.

The V call is TRBV5-3, the J call TRBJ2-7, with TRBD1 identical over 8 bases. TRBV5-3 is given ORF status, its function remaining uncertain. The CDR3 contains 17 residues. After removal of 1 base from V and 2 bases from J, the junction contained 11 bases not matched to a gene. The CDR3, as DNA: TGTGCCAGAAGCTTGAGCCAGGGGGCGGCCCGTCCCTACGAGCAGTACTTC. This sequence encodes CARSLSQGAARPYEQYF.